These 7 T cell receptor beta chains originate from one sample sequenced in a study of OX40 agonist ivuxolimab in advanced cancers. The method was immunoSEQ multiplex PCR; TCRdb's version includes in-frame clones alone and lacks a portion of them. This table holds 43,000 or so clones, approximately 84% found once. This specimen was CD4+ or CD8+ T cells sorted from blood, taken in a trial of the OX40 agonist ivuxolimab. These receptors came from an adult with an advanced solid tumor such as melanoma, head and neck, liver or kidney cancer.

In this sample, this clone turned up a few times. The rearrangement uses TRBV7-9 and TRBJ2-2; D gene ambiguous. Trimming took off 4 bases at V and 2 bases at J, with 8 bases between the two ends. Germline V gene data show CDR1 as SEHNR and CDR2 as FQNEAQ (reference sequence). The CDR3 has 14 residues. CDR3 DNA sequence: TGTGCCAGCAGCTCCCAGTTAAACACCGGGGAGCTGTTTTTT. It encodes CASSSQLNTGELFF.

The chain joins TRBV2 to TRBJ2-7, with TRBD1 identical over 9 bases. V shed 4 bases, J shed 7 bases, and the junction held 5 bases outside the gene matches. Germline loops: CDR1 SNHLY, CDR2 FYNNEI. The CDR3 is made up of 13 amino acids. The CDR3 coding sequence is TGTGCCAGCAGTGGGGACAGGGTGTGGGAGCAGTACTTC. Amino acids: CASSGDRVWEQYF.

This clone was seen a single time. The gene calls are TRBV2 and TRBJ2-2; D call uncertain. The V and J ends lost 3 bases and 1 base respectively, with 3 bases between them. The germline CDR1 and CDR2 sequences are SNHLY and FYNNEI. This CDR3 is built from 13 residues. In DNA form, the CDR3 reads TGTGCCAGCAGTGACTGGAACACCGGGGAGCTGTTTTTT. Amino acid sequence: CASSDWNTGELFF.

The chain joins TRBV19 to TRBJ2-1; the D gene is possibly TRBD1 (5 bases). V gave up 7 bases and J gave up 8 bases, with 15 bases separating them. The CDR3 loop spans 13 amino acids. Germline lookup yields CDR1 LNHDA and CDR2 SQIVND (reference sequence). The CDR3 reads CASTTSGIDEQFF. CDR3 DNA sequence: TGTGCCAGTACCACCTCAGGGATTGATGAGCAGTTCTTC.

As for this clone: Its ends do not fully match the called genes, so a read error is possible. The rearrangement links TRBV5-1 to TRBJ2-7; D may be TRBD1 or TRBD2 (6 bases each). The CDR3 is 13 residues long. Germline CDR1 is SGHRS and CDR2 is YFSETQ. CDR3 sequence reads: CASSFGWGAEQYF. The CDR3, as DNA: TGTGCCAGCAGCTTCGGCTGGGGGGCCGAGCAGTACTTC.

The rearrangement uses TRBV6-1 and TRBJ1-5; the D is unclear. Trimming removed 3 bases at V and 4 bases at J, with 13 bases between. The CDR3 loop spans 15 amino acids. Germline V gives CDR1 MNHNS, CDR2 SASEGT. The CDR3 reads CASSDDQGKNQPQHF. The CDR3 DNA reads TGTGCCAGCAGTGACGATCAAGGCAAGAATCAGCCCCAGCATTTT.

This clone appeared once. V gene TRBV18 combines with J gene TRBJ2-7; 12 bases align to TRBD2. This CDR3 has 14 amino acids. J gave up 7 bases and V 5 bases, and 6 bases lay outside the gene matches. Germline V gives CDR1 KGHSH, CDR2 LQKENI. The DNA of the CDR3 is TGTGCCAGCTCAAAACTAGCGGGAGGAGGGGAGCAGTACTTC. This codes for CASSKLAGGGEQYF.